The 2 T cell receptor beta chains listed next were all sequenced from one sample in a study of blood T cell repertoires in COVID-19. The assay was immunoSEQ multiplex PCR, and TCRdb's table has in-frame clones only and misses some. The sample carries roughly 460,000 clones, around 90% recorded once. Input material: peripheral blood. The origin of the receptors is a young man with COVID-19, enrolled during active disease.

V and J are TRBV7-9 and TRBJ2-7; D is ambiguous. The CDR3 runs 16 residues. Trimming left V 5 bases short and J 1 base short, with 18 bases between. Per the germline V gene, CDR1 is SEHNR and CDR2 is FQNEAQ (reference sequence). The CDR3 region is CASSAKSGLISYEQYF. The CDR3 DNA reads TGTGCCAGCAGCGCAAAGAGTGGTCTTATATCCTACGAGCAGTACTTC.

This chain joins TRBV11-2 and TRBJ1-2; 7 nucleotides match TRBD1. J was trimmed by 7 bases and V by 8 bases; bases with no gene match: 16. This CDR3 has 15 amino acids. Germline lookup yields CDR1 SGHAT and CDR2 FQNNGV. CDR3 bases: TGTGCCAGCCGGACAGCGGCTACCCCAGGGGGTGGCTACACCTTC. Translating gives CASRTAATPGGGYTF.